The rows below give T cell receptor beta chains drawn from one sample of a study of T cells expressing NK-cell markers. TCRdb reprocessed the 5' RACE reads and stores each CDR3 protein as one record, lacking DNA. This specimen shows fewer than 400,000 distinct CDR3 sequences; the ten leading clones hold roughly 5.2%. Specimen: blood T cells: a sorted CD56 or NKG2C T cell subset, CD4+ or CD8+ T cells, or bulk PBMC T cells (not recorded which). The receptors shown here come from a man aged 18 to 70 in good health. Both conserved end residues are part of each CDR3.

V	J	CDR3
TRBV2	TRBJ1-1	CASSVIATGTEAFF
TRBV11-3	TRBJ2-1	CASSKMSSPQFF
TRBV12-3/TRBV12-4	TRBJ2-2	CASSRLGSRGGELFF
TRBV29-1	TRBJ2-3	CSARRASTDTQYF
TRBV21-1	TRBJ2-7	CASSKETEGSSYEQYF
TRBV18	TRBJ1-2	CASSSHRQGLIGYGYTF
TRBV12-3/TRBV12-4	TRBJ2-2	CASSLVGGLNTGELFF
TRBV27	TRBJ1-5	CASRPSLGSAQHF
TRBV20-1	TRBJ2-5	CSARDGRDIQETQYF
TRBV6-5	TRBJ1-3	CASSYSYEYFGNTIYF
TRBV2	TRBJ1-2	CASALDRGYGYTF
TRBV6-1	TRBJ2-7	CASSGQTGAGPYEQYF
TRBV5-1	TRBJ2-7	CASSKMIGQGGYEQYF
TRBV28	TRBJ2-7	CASSFLGHISYEQYF
TRBV27	TRBJ2-2	CASSLRGRIYTGELFF
TRBV11-1	TRBJ2-2	CASSRGTSGGELFF
TRBV28	TRBJ2-5	CASSLAGSGSETQYF
TRBV11-2	TRBJ2-1	CASSLDSSGFSYNEQFF
TRBV12-3/TRBV12-4	TRBJ2-1	CASGGRGSYNEQFF
TRBV15	TRBJ1-1	CATSRPDKLNTEAFF
TRBV27	TRBJ2-5	CASSFGGGLGGTQYF
TRBV4-1	TRBJ2-1	CASSQVDLGLSYNEQFF
TRBV6-5	TRBJ2-3	CASSYFRTDTQYF
TRBV4-2	TRBJ2-7	CASSLAPGLAFEQYF
TRBV10-3	TRBJ2-7	CAISEPGGSSYEQYF
TRBV28	TRBJ1-6	CASSSNRGRDSPLHF
TRBV3-1	TRBJ2-7	CASSEIPGQAMSSAYEQYF
TRBV9	TRBJ1-2	CASSPDSYGYTF
TRBV24-1	TRBJ2-1	CATSAWTSGGAGNEQFF
TRBV10-3	TRBJ2-5	CAISNMGETQYF
TRBV7-9	TRBJ2-2	CASSSLDRDGTGELFF
TRBV29-1	TRBJ1-2	CSVDQVRTANYGYTF
TRBV10-3	TRBJ1-1	CAISEGLGGGESTEAFF
TRBV2	TRBJ1-2	CASSGRGINYGYTF
TRBV5-6	TRBJ2-6	CASSPMGRSSGANVLTF
TRBV7-6	TRBJ1-6	CASSLGESYNSPLHF
TRBV5-1	TRBJ2-1	CASSLMAGSLNEQFF
TRBV20-1	TRBJ1-2	CSARKTDVYGYTF
TRBV27	TRBJ1-5	CASSYRGPDNQPQHF
TRBV24-1	TRBJ2-1	CATSEPGQKYNEQFF
TRBV20-1	TRBJ1-6	CSARDPGQGFSSPLHF
TRBV5-4	TRBJ2-4	CASSLPGNENIQYF
TRBV28	TRBJ1-1	CASSSASTGVNTEAFF
TRBV5-1	TRBJ1-4	CASSFNPAEKLFF
TRBV5-1	TRBJ2-1	CASSESWASNEQFF
TRBV7-2	TRBJ2-1	CASSRTRLSSYNEQFF
TRBV21-1	TRBJ1-6	CASSKGIGDYNSPLHF
TRBV4-1	TRBJ1-2	CASSQDPRSPNGGYTF
TRBV12-3/TRBV12-4	TRBJ2-2	CASSLGTGSNTGELFF